This entry is about one TCR beta chain. V was shortened by 0 bases and J by 4 bases, with 15 bases between the two germline ends. There are 17 residues in the CDR3. Germline CDR1 reads LGHNA; CDR2 reads YSLEER. The sample originates from a study of control samples from healthy donors and cancer patients. The protocol was immunoSEQ multiplex PCR, while the TCRdb copy is restricted to in-frame clones and leaves out a portion. Here the sample spans about 82,000 clones, over 75% being singletons. Sequences were obtained from blood. The chain uses TRBV4-3 and TRBJ2-2; possible D gene TRBD2, 6 bases. The TCR was taken from a man between 45 and 60 years old in good health. The DNA of the CDR3 is TGCGCCAGCAGCCAAGATGGCCTAGCGAGAGGCACCGGGGAGCTGTTTTTT. Amino acid sequence: CASSQDGLARGTGELFF.